This TCR beta chain emerged from a study of post-analysis software for immune sequencing data. cDNA libraries of TCR beta carried unique molecular identifiers. TCRdb used MiXCR to reprocess the PCR reads, holding one entry per CDR3 protein. The repertoire holds hundreds of thousands of distinct CDR3 sequences, with roughly 29% as singletons. Of note for this clonotype: A junction end diverges from the germline sequence, so it may reflect a read error.

The TCR comes from a girl under 18 with multiple sclerosis. The sequencing input was blood.

The CDR3 DNA is TGCAGTGCTGGAGATGCCCAGGGACGTAGTTCTAACTATGGCTACACCTTC. Translated, it gives CSAGDAQGRSSNYGYTF. The V and J genes are TRBV20-1 and TRBJ1-2; perhaps TRBD1 as D (5 bases). This CDR3 is built from 17 residues. Per germline, CDR1 DFQATT and CDR2 SNEGSKA (reference sequence).